A single sample is the source of the 2 T cell receptor beta chains below, sequenced in a study of cytomegalovirus exposure and HLA in healthy donors. Primers: 60 Vbeta forward and 13 Jbeta reverse. Using immunoSEQ multiplex PCR, the repertoire was profiled, and TCRdb retains in-frame clones only, with some absent. The profile shows some 150,000 clones, roughly 80% of them singletons. The source material was PBMCs. All receptors derive from a woman in her twenties or thirties in good health and CMV-seropositive.

The rearrangement links TRBV15 to TRBJ1-6; D is uncertain. CDR1 is LNHNV and CDR2 is YYDKDF in the germline V gene (reference sequence). Trimming shortened V by 4 bases and J by 7 bases, and 11 bases separated the two germline ends. This CDR3 contains 14 residues. The DNA of the CDR3 is TGTGCCACCAGCACCAGAACAACGAATTCACCCCTCCACTTT. Protein: CATSTRTTNSPLHF.

V and J are TRBV4-2 and TRBJ1-2; 8 nucleotides align to TRBD1. With 0 bases clipped from V and 8 bases from J, the junction kept 14 bases outside the gene matches. Per germline, CDR1 LGHNA and CDR2 YNFKEQ. The CDR3 is made up of 17 amino acids. CDR3 sequence reads: CASSQDGYPGGQGGYTF. In nucleotides, the CDR3 is TGTGCCAGCAGCCAAGATGGATACCCGGGAGGACAGGGCGGCTACACCTTC.